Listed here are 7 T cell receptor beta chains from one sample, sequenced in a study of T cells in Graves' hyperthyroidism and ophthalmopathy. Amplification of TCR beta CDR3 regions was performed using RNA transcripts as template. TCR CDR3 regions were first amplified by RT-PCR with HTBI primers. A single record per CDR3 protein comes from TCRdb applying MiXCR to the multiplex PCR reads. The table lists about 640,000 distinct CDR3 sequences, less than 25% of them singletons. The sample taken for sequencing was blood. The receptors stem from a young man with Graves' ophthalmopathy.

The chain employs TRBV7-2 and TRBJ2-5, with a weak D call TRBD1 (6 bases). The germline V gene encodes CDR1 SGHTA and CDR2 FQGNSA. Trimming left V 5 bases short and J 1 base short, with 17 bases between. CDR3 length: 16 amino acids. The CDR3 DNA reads TGTGCCAGCAGCCCGACAGGTTGGTCGGGCCAAGAGACCCAGTACTTC. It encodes CASSPTGWSGQETQYF.

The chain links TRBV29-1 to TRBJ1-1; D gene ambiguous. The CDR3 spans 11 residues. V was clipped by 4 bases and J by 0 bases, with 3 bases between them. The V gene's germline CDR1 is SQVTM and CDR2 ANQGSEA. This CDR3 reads CSVALNTEAFF. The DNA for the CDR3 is TGCAGCGTTGCACTGAACACTGAAGCTTTCTTT.

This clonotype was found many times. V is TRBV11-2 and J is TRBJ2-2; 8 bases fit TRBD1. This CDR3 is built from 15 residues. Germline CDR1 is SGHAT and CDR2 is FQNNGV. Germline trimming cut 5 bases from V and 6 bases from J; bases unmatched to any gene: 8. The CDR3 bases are TGTGCCAGCAGCCCGGACAGGGTGGGGGCCGGGGAGCTGTTTTTT. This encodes CASSPDRVGAGELFF.

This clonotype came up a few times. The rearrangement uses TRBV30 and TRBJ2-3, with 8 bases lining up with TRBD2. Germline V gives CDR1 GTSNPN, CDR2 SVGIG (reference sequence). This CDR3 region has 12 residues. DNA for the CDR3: TGTGCGACCCAGCAACTAGCGGTGACGCAGTATTTT. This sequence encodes CATQQLAVTQYF.

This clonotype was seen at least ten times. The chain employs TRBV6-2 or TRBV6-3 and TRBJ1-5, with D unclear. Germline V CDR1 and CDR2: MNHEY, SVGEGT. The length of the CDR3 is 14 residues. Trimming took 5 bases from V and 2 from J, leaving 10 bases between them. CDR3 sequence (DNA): TGTGCCAGCAGTCGCCCCTTTGGCAATCAGCCCCAGCATTTT. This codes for CASSRPFGNQPQHF.

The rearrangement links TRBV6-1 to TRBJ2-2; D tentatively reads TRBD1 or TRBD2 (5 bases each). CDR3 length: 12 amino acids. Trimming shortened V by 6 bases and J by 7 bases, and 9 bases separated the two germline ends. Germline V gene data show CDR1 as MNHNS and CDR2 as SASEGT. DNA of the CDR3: TGTGCCAGCAGGGGGGATGTCGGGGAGCTGTTTTTT. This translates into CASRGDVGELFF.

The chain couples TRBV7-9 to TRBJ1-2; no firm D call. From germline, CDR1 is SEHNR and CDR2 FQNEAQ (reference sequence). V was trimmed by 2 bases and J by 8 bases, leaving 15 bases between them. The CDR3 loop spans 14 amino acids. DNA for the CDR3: TGTGCCAGCAGCTTAACCCAGCAAGATCGGGGCTACACCTTC. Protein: CASSLTQQDRGYTF.